This T cell receptor (beta chain) is drawn from a study of cytomegalovirus exposure and HLA in healthy donors. The PCR was carried out with 60 Vbeta primers and 13 Jbeta primers. Assay used: immunoSEQ multiplex PCR; TCRdb lists only in-frame clones, some missing. The profile covers around 190,000 clones, with roughly 90% appearing a single time and roughly 0.98% taken by the ten largest. The sequenced material came from PBMCs. This clonotype was sampled from a boy aged 2 to 10 in good health and CMV-seronegative.

The CDR3 spells CASSHRDKLTRNEQFF. In nucleotides, the CDR3 is TGCGCCAGCAGCCACCGGGACAAGTTGACAAGGAATGAGCAGTTCTTC. This chain connects TRBV5-1 to TRBJ2-1; maybe TRBD1 (6 bases). Germline CDR1 is SGHRS and CDR2 is YFSETQ. The CDR3 contains 16 residues. Between the trimmed V and J ends, which lost 4 bases and 7 bases, there was a span of 21 bases.